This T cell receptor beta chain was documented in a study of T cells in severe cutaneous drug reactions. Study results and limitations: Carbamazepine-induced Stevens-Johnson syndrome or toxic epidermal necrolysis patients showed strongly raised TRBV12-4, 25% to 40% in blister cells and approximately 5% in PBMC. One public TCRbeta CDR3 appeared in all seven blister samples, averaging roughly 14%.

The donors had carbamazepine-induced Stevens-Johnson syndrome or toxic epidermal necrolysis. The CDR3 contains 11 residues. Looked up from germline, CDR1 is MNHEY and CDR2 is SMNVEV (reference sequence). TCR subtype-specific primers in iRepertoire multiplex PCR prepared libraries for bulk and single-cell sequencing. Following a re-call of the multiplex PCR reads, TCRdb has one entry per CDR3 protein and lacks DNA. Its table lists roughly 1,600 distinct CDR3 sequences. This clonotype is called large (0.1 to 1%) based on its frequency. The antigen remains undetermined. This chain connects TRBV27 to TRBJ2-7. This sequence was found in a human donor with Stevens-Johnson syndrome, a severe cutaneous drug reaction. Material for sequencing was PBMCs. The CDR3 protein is CASSTSYEQYF.